This T cell receptor (beta chain) was identified during a study of beta chain features in type 1 diabetes (dated by TCRdb to the late 2010s). About the investigation overall: Mean age, gender distribution, total cell number and subset yield were not different between patients and healthy donors. In the study, TCRB repertoires of sorted circulating CD4+ T cell subsets from recently diagnosed type 1 diabetes patients were compared with those of matched healthy donors. Regulatory and stem cell-like memory subsets were obtained from only 8 patients and about eight healthy donors, while naive and central memory subsets were obtained from all 28 donors. Across all samples, approximately 98,000,000 sorted cells were examined, and cell number per subset correlated strongly with RNA yield.

The germline V gene (reference sequence) provides CDR1 GTSNPN and CDR2 SVGIG. V is pruned by 0 bases and J by 5 bases, leaving 10 bases of the junction without a gene match. The CDR3 runs 16 amino acids, cysteine and phenylalanine included. The read is trimmed to its CDR3 DNA, 48 bases read in frame from base 1. General conclusions and limits of the study: PCR may preferentially amplify shorter templates, but because patient and control samples were amplified and corrected together, any resulting skew would affect both groups equally. Naive, central memory and regulatory TCRB repertoires appeared more similar among patients than among healthy donors. Because small numbers of individuals were included in the HLA sub-analyses, any influence of HLA type on TCRB rearrangement was left unresolved. Type 1 diabetes patients showed a moderate but significant shortening of TCRB CDR3 length in all four CD4+ subsets. Because cDNA was sequenced instead of genomic DNA, activated cells with high expression could be over-represented, although the groups did not differ in activation or CD3 levels. At VDJ recombination sites, type 1 diabetes patients had fewer insertions and more deleted nucleotides, which implies abnormalities in thymic rearrangement.

The entire amount of isolated RNA was reverse transcribed using the High Capacity cDNA Reverse Transcription Kit, so the sequenced TCRB transcripts were expressed ones. Deep immunoSEQ sequencing was applied to naive, central memory and regulatory T cell samples, giving an average of roughly 3.6 million total reads per sample. After sorted cells were lysed in RLT buffer, RNA was extracted with DNase-treated RNeasy Micro or Mini kits, with the choice depending on cell number. To prevent cross-contamination, every cell subset was processed on its own, while patient and healthy donor samples were processed together. Using the immunoSEQ multiplex PCR, TCRB sequences were amplified from cDNA into 87-bp fragments spanning the CDR3 region. Amplicons were sequenced on the Illumina HiSeq platform. Under the source paper's analysis protocol: Synthetic template baselines were used to correct PCR bias computationally, reads within Hamming distance 2 were collapsed, and singletons that could not be merged were discarded. Reads were aligned against IMGT to assign V, D and J genes, CDR3 length and insertions or deletions at six rearrangement sites. Within each subset, clonotype counts were normalized to sorted cell number, and only after that were true diversity and Gini coefficients computed with the tcR R package. Repertoire sharing was quantified using the overlap coefficient calculated on TCRB nucleotide sequences. As a proxy for the pre-selection repertoire, out-of-frame TCRB sequences from naive cells were analyzed. Not all clones reach the TCRdb copy of this immuneACCESS table, which keeps in-frame sequences only. Checked studies attribute under half of the gap to unresolved V genes and leave the rest unexplained. The DNA was the basis for D and trimming; V, J and clone size are from that table. Here the sample has about 470,000 clones; approximately 30% occur a single time. The ten largest clones take up more than 0.055% of the sample.

On this clone: This clone's antigen is unknown. No qualities accompany the bases; no much larger clone lies one base away.

From each donor, a single peripheral blood sample of around 0.12 L on average was drawn into heparinised tubes. Using a panel that included CD45RO, CCR7, CD25, CD127, CD95 and CD27, naive, central memory, regulatory and stem cell-like memory CD4+ T cells were sorted on a BD FACSAria II. Every sorted population had a purity above 98%. PBMCs were isolated immediately by Lymphoprep density gradient centrifugation and stained directly without culture. To minimize batch effects, samples were stained and sorted in pairs, one healthy donor with one patient per experiment. The material sequenced was naive CD4+ T cells from blood. In light of the paper, this sample's cell subset or site label describes: true naive CD4+ T cells. The V and J genes are TRBV30 and TRBJ2-1; 7 central bases correspond to TRBD2. The sequence came from a man aged 18 to 29 in good health. CDR3 loop: CAWSVWASGRDNEQFF. The DNA is TGTGCCTGGAGTGTATGGGCTAGCGGAAGGGACAATGAGCAGTTCTTC.